This entry concerns a single T cell receptor (beta chain). No antigen is known for it. This sample was taken from a study of T cell responses to AZD1222 COVID-19 vaccine. CDR1 KGHSH and CDR2 LQKENI come from the germline V gene. This CDR3 is built from 16 residues. V lost 4 bases and J lost 1; bases outside the gene matches: 9. The data were produced by immunoSEQ multiplex PCR, yet TCRdb's version contains in-frame clones alone and is incomplete. In the table there are some 120,000 clones, 75% to 90% of which are singletons. General study results and limits: The donor cohort was predominantly white British with a female majority, and clonal diversity may have been underestimated. Mapped onto spike, vaccine-associated CD4 TCRs spanned it and were dominant at 160-218 and 743-854. Of the AZD1222 recipients, only 5 to 7 were seropositive at baseline.

The chain links TRBV18 to TRBJ2-7; 8 bases map to TRBD1. The sample consisted of peripheral blood, taken 28 days after the second AZD1222 dose. The receptor's source is an adult who received the AZD1222 COVID-19 vaccine. The DNA of the CDR3 is TGTGCCAGCTCACTATCCTTGGACAGGGCGTCCTACGAGCAGTACTTC. Protein sequence: CASSLSLDRASYEQYF. The full variable domain, its missing parts supplied by reference TRBV18 and TRBJ2-7, is NAGVMQNPRHLVRRRGQEARLRCSPMKGHSHVYWYRQLPEEGLKFMVYLQKENIIDESGMPKERFSAEFPKEGPSILRIQQVVRGDSAAYFCASSLSLDRASYEQYFGPGTRLTVT.